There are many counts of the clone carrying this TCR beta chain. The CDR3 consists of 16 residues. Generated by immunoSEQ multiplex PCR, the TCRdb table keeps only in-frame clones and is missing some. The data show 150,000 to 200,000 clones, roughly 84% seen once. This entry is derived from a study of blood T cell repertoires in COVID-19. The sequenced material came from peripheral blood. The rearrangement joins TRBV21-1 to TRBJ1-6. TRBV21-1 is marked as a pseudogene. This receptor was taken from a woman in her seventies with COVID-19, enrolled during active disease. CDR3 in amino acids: CASSYYRGRGWSPLHF. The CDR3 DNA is TGTGCCAGCAGCTACTATCGGGGGAGGGGTTGGTCACCCCTCCACTTT.